The rows below give T cell receptor beta chains drawn from one sample of a study of blood T cell repertoires in COVID-19. TCRdb's copy holds only in-frame clones and misses some; the assay was immunoSEQ multiplex PCR. In the table there are about 160,000 clones, just over 90% of which are singletons. Material for sequencing was peripheral blood. These receptors were obtained from a man aged 18 to 29 with acute or convalescent COVID-19. Both conserved end residues are part of each CDR3. D genes are given only for firm matches. Expanded clones are given a class, and other clones once, few, many or no size at all.

TRBJ2-7 | NA | NA | TRBV5-1 | 13 | TGCGCCAGCAGCTTGGGAGCCTCCTACGAGCAGTACTTC | CASSLGASYEQYF
TRBJ2-7 | NA | NA | TRBV3-1/TRBV3-2 | 13 | TGTGCCAGCAGCCAAGATCCTACCTACGAGCAGTACTTC | CASSQDPTYEQYF
TRBJ1-2 | NA | TRBD1 | TRBV27 | 14 | TGTGCCAGCAGTTGGGGACAGCCTCCCTATGGCTACACCTTC | CASSWGQPPYGYTF
TRBJ1-2 | NA | NA | TRBV9 | 14 | TGTGCCAGCAGCGGAAACGGAGGCGCCTATGGCTACACCTTC | CASSGNGGAYGYTF
TRBJ2-3 | NA | NA | TRBV5-4 | 13 | TGTGCCACCGCGCGGTTGCTCACAGATACGCAGTATTTT | CATARLLTDTQYF
TRBJ2-3 | NA | NA | TRBV7-2 | 14 | TGTGCCAGCAGCTTAGATCCGAGCACAGATACGCAGTATTTT | CASSLDPSTDTQYF
TRBJ1-1 | NA | NA | TRBV11-2 | 15 | TGTGCCAGCAGCTTAGCTCCCAGGGGGAACACTGAAGCTTTCTTT | CASSLAPRGNTEAFF
TRBJ2-3 | NA | TRBD2 | TRBV5-4 | 16 | TGTGCCAGCAGCGTGGGGACTAGCGGGACGGGAGGTACGCAGTATTTT | CASSVGTSGTGGTQYF
TRBJ2-3 | NA | TRBD1 | TRBV5-4 | 16 | TGTGCCAGCAGCCGGGGACAGGGAGCCCTCGGAGATACGCAGTATTTT | CASSRGQGALGDTQYF
TRBJ1-1 | NA | NA | TRBV19 | 14 | TGTGCCAGTAGCGCACGGTGGGAGAAAGCTGAAGCTTTCTTT | CASSARWEKAEAFF
TRBJ2-3 | few | NA | TRBV12-3/TRBV12-4 | 12 | TGTGCCAGCAGTTCAAGCACAGATACGCAGTATTTT | CASSSSTDTQYF
TRBJ1-5 | NA | NA | TRBV5-5 | 17 | TGTGCCAGCAGCTTGGGGCCAGGGGATTCCCCCAATCAGCCCCAGCATTTT | CASSLGPGDSPNQPQHF
TRBJ1-4 | few | TRBD1 | TRBV30 | 16 | TGTGCCTGGAGTGGGCCCCTCGGGACAGCTGATGAAAAACTGTTTTTT | CAWSGPLGTADEKLFF
TRBJ1-6 | once | TRBD1 | TRBV2 | 13 | TGTGCCAGACGGACAGGGGATAATTCACCCCTCCACTTT | CARRTGDNSPLHF
TRBJ2-1 | NA | NA | TRBV21-1 | 19 | TGTGCCAGCAGCAAAGTTAGAACGGGAGGACACTCGGAAAACAATGAGCAGTTCTTC | CASSKVRTGGHSENNEQFF
TRBJ1-2 | NA | TRBD1 | TRBV2 | 14 | TGTGCCAGCAGTACTGGGACAGGGAACTATGGCTACACCTTC | CASSTGTGNYGYTF
TRBJ2-4 | NA | TRBD1 | TRBV27 | 16 | TGTGCCAGCAGTACTATGTGGACAGGAGCCAAAAACATTCAGTACTTC | CASSTMWTGAKNIQYF
TRBJ2-1 | NA | NA | TRBV5-5 | 16 | TGTGCCAGCAGCGGGAGCGGGACAGGTGCCTACAATGAGCAGTTCTTC | CASSGSGTGAYNEQFF
TRBJ2-7 | NA | TRBD1 | TRBV5-1 | 14 | TGCGCCAGCAGCTTTGGGGACAGTGCGTGGCGCCAGGACTTC | CASSFGDSAWRQDF
TRBJ1-1 | NA | NA | TRBV27 | 16 | TGTGCCAGCAGCGAGATACAGGGCTTGGAAAGGTTCGAAGCTTTCTTT | CASSEIQGLERFEAFF
TRBJ2-3 | NA | TRBD2 | TRBV3-1/TRBV3-2 | 18 | TGTGCCAGCAGCCAAGAGCTTCCCGGGACTAGCGGCACAGATACGCAGTATTTT | CASSQELPGTSGTDTQYF
TRBJ2-7 | NA | NA | TRBV5-1 | 12 | TGCGCCAGCAGCTTGATGGGGGGCGAGCAGTACTTC | CASSLMGGEQYF
TRBJ2-1 | NA | TRBD2 | TRBV10-1 | 17 | TGCGCCAGCAGTGAAGGGGATCTAGCGGGACCTTACAATGAGCAGTTCTTC | CASSEGDLAGPYNEQFF
TRBJ1-2 | NA | TRBD1 | TRBV5-1 | 17 | TGCGCCAGCAGCTTACTGGAAAGGGACAGGGGGTCCTATGGCTACACCTTC | CASSLLERDRGSYGYTF
TRBJ2-7 | NA | NA | TRBV4-1 | 13 | TGCGCCAGCAGCGAAGCCCCATCCTACGAGCAGTACTTC | CASSEAPSYEQYF
TRBJ1-1 | NA | NA | TRBV12-3/TRBV12-4 | 13 | TGTGCCAGCAGGACGACGGGGGAGGCTGAAGCTTTCTTT | CASRTTGEAEAFF
TRBJ2-1 | NA | TRBD2 | TRBV6-2/TRBV6-3 | 16 | TGTGCCAGCAGTTACCTAGCGGGAGTTCGGTACAATGAGCAGTTCTTC | CASSYLAGVRYNEQFF
TRBJ2-7 | NA | NA | TRBV5-4 | 15 | TGTGCCGGGGGGATGGGTCGGGGCCTATCCTACGAGCAGTACTTC | CAGGMGRGLSYEQYF
TRBJ1-1 | NA | NA | TRBV2 | 15 | TGTGCCAGCAGTGAAAGGAGGGTCGGGTACACTGAAGCTTTCTTT | CASSERRVGYTEAFF
TRBJ1-2 | NA | NA | TRBV6-5 | 14 | TGTGCCAGCAGTTCCGTACAGGGATGGTATGGCTACACCTTC | CASSSVQGWYGYTF
TRBJ2-5 | NA | NA | TRBV12-2 | 15 | TGTGCAAGTCGTTTAGGGACTAGAGGGCAAGAGACCCAGTACTTC | CASRLGTRGQETQYF
TRBJ2-2 | NA | TRBD2 | TRBV4-2 | 18 | TGTGCCAGCAGCCAAGCAAGTCCTAGCGGGGTTGGCGACGGGGAGCTGTTTTTT | CASSQASPSGVGDGELFF
TRBJ1-4 | NA | NA | TRBV12-3/TRBV12-4 | 12 | TGTGCCAGCAGTCCAGGGAGGGAAAAACTGTTTTTT | CASSPGREKLFF
TRBJ2-7 | once | NA | TRBV19 | 16 | TGTGCCAGTAGTCGCTGGGGCACCGGGGGCTCCTACGAGCAGTACTTC | CASSRWGTGGSYEQYF
TRBJ1-6 | NA | NA | TRBV27 | 14 | TGTGCCAGTTCGAGCTACTCCTATAATTCACCCCTCCACTTT | CASSSYSYNSPLHF